Sequencing of this T cell receptor (beta chain) was carried out in a study of shared clonotypes between healthy human individuals. Study details: Donor ages ranged 18 to 49 years: a couple of women, a few men.

About this clone itself: Its antigen is currently unknown.

The protocol was immunoSEQ multiplex PCR, while the TCRdb copy is restricted to in-frame clones and leaves out a portion. The data show over a million clones, approximately 72% seen once. Every one of the donors was a Caucasian adult that lived in Nashville, Tennessee. In the CD4+ fraction, cells were divided into CD45RA+ naive and CD45RA-negative memory subsets. The V gene end was trimmed by 2 bases and the J gene end by 6 bases; junction bases not matched to a gene: 11. Germline loops: CDR1 GTSNPN, CDR2 SVGIG (reference sequence). The CDR3 spans 15 residues. Whole-study findings and limits: Richness estimates generally favored naive over memory subsets.

The sample comprised memory CD4+ T cells sorted from blood. Described subset: CD45RA-negative fraction. The clonotype was recovered from a young man in good health. V is TRBV30 and J is TRBJ1-1, with TRBD1 identical over 8 bases. In nucleotides, the CDR3 is TGTGCCTGGAGTCAGGGACAGGCGAGAATTGCTGAAGCTTTCTTT. Amino acid sequence: CAWSQGQARIAEAFF.